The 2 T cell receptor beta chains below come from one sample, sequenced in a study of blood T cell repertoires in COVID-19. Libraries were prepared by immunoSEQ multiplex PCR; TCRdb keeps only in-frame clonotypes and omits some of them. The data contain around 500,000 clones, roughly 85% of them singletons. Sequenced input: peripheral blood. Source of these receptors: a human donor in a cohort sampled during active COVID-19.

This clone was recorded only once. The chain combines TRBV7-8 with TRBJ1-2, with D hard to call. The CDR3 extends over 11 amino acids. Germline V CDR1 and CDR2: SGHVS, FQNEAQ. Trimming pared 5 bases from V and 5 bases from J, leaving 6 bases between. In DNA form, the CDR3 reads TGTGCCAGCAGCCTTCGTTATGGCTACACCTTC. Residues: CASSLRYGYTF.

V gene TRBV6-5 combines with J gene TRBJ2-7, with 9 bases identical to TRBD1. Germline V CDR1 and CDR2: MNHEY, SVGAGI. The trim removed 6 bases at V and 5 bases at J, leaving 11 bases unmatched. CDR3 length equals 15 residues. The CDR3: CASRRVPGQGDEQYF. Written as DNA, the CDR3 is TGTGCCAGCAGGCGGGTACCGGGACAGGGTGACGAGCAGTACTTC.